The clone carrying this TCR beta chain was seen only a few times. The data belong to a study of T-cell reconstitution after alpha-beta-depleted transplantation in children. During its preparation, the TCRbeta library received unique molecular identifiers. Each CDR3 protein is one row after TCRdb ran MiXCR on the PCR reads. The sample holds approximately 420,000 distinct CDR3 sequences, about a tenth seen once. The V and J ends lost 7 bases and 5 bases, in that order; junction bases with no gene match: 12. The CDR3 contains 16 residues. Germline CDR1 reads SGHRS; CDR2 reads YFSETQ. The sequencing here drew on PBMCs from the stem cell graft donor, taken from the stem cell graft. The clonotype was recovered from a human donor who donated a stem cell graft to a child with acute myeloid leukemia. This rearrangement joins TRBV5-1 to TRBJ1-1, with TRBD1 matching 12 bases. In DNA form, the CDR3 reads TGCGCCAGCGCATGGGACAGGGGGCGCCGGGGTACTGAAGCTTTCTTT. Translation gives CASAWDRGRRGTEAFF.